A single sample gave rise to the 10 T cell receptor beta chains below, sequenced in a study of T cells in women clearing cervical HPV infection. Profiling relied on immunoSEQ multiplex PCR, and the TCRdb table lists in-frame clones only, not all of them. The sample data list tens of thousands of clones. The sequenced material came from blood buffy coat. These receptors originate from a woman aged 18 to 75 with a cervical HPV16 infection that either progressed to CIN3+ or cleared (not recorded which).

Comments on this clone: With the read ending 3 residues before the CDR3 end, the germline J gene is used to fill in that end. J is TRBJ2-3 and V is TRBV7-7, with 8 bases aligning to TRBD2. In germline, CDR1 is SSHAT, CDR2 FNYEAQ (reference sequence). The CDR3 totals 15 residues. With V trimmed by 2 bases and J by 3 bases, 4 bases remained unmatched. This CDR3 is CASSLTGGATDTQYF. CDR3 DNA (partial): TGTGCCAGCAGCTTAACCGGGGGGGCTACAGATACG.

As regards this clone: Read sequence stops 3 residues before the CDR3 end, and the germline J gene provides the missing end. This sample also contains other DNA sequences that code for the same CDR3. The chain uses TRBV6-2 or TRBV6-3 and TRBJ1-1; D call uncertain. Germline V gives CDR1 MNHEY, CDR2 SVGEGT. This CDR3 comprises 11 residues. The CDR3 protein is CASSYRRAAFF. Partial CDR3 DNA: TGTGCCAGCAGTTATAGGAGGGCG.

A remark on this clone: Sequencing ends 3 residues short of the CDR3 end; the germline J gene provides the rest. The rearrangement uses TRBV6-1 and TRBJ2-7; 7 bases align to TRBD1. The CDR3 spans 15 residues. The germline V gene encodes CDR1 MNHNS and CDR2 SASEGT. Germline trimming cut 0 bases from V and 3 bases from J; bases unmatched to any gene: 5. The CDR3 is CASSEADRQGYEQYF. The sequenced CDR3 bases are TGTGCCAGCAGTGAAGCGGACCGACAGGGCTACGAG.

Points on this clone: The CDR3 goes on 3 residues after the read ends, and that part is filled in from the germline J gene. The J gene is TRBJ2-7, the V gene TRBV28; D is uncertain. Trimming shortened V by 7 bases and J by 3 bases, and 13 bases separated the two germline ends. Germline V CDR1 and CDR2: MDHEN, SYDVKM. CDR3 length: 13 amino acids. The CDR3 DNA, read in part, is TGTGCCAGCACTGCAGGAACTCACTACGAG. Residues: CASTAGTHYE. The CDR3, in full, reads CASTAGTHYEQYF. Based on the CDR3 plus reference TRBV28 and TRBJ2-7, the full variable domain is DVKVTQSSRYLVKRTGEKVFLECVQDMDHENMFWYRQDPGLGLRLIYFSYDVKMKEKGDIPEGYSVSREKKERFSLILESASTNQTSMYLCASTAGTHYEQYFGPGTRLTVT.

About this clone: From the germline J gene comes the end of the CDR3, since the read stops 3 residues before it. V is TRBV11-3 and J is TRBJ2-2; 7 nucleotides match TRBD1. This CDR3 is 15 amino acids long. The germline V gene has CDR1 SGHNT and CDR2 YENEEA. CDR3 in amino acids: CASSARGSGANVLFF. The sequenced CDR3 bases are TGTGCCAGCAGCGCCAGGGGGTCTGGGGCCAACGTG.

For this clone: The read terminates 3 residues ahead of where the CDR3 ends, so the germline J gene completes it. The rearrangement uses TRBV19 and TRBJ1-5; D possibly corresponds to TRBD1 (5 bases). V dropped 6 bases and J dropped 9 bases, with 18 bases sitting between them. Germline CDR1 is LNHDA and CDR2 is SQIVND (reference sequence). The CDR3 is 14 residues long. The sequenced part of the CDR3 DNA is TGTGCCAGTAGGACCACAGGTACTGGTTTGCCC. Amino acid sequence: CASRTTGTGLP. The entire CDR3 protein is CASRTTGTGLPQHF. The complete variable domain, with remaining parts taken from reference TRBV19 and TRBJ1-5, reads DGGITQSPKYLFRKEGQNVTLSCEQNLNHDAMYWYRQDPGQGLRLIYYSQIVNDFQKGDIAEGYSVSREKKESFPLTVTSAQKNPTAFYLCASRTTGTGLPQHFGDGTRLSIL.

As to this clone: The read terminates 3 residues ahead of where the CDR3 ends, so the germline J gene completes it. The rearrangement links TRBV7-6 to TRBJ2-3; 8 bases line up with TRBD2. V was clipped by 3 bases and J by 0 bases; unmatched bases: 8. The CDR3 spans 17 residues. The germline V gene has CDR1 SGHVS and CDR2 FNYEAQ. The CDR3 loop reads CASSFGRAGVSTDTQYF. The sequenced CDR3 bases are TGTGCCAGCAGCTTTGGTAGAGCGGGGGTTAGCACAGATACG.

To note about this clone: The CDR3 end falls 3 residues outside the read, so it is completed with the germline J gene. The chain joins TRBV5-6 to TRBJ1-2; D unresolved. The CDR3 sequence is 15 residues long. Germline CDR1 SGHDT, CDR2 YYEEEE. Between the trimmed V and J ends, which lost 2 bases and 2 bases, there was a span of 13 bases. This CDR3 reads CASSFYSFENYGYTF. CDR3 bases read: TGTGCCAGCAGCTTTTACAGCTTCGAAAACTATGGC.

About this clone: Read coverage stops 3 residues before the CDR3 terminus; the germline J gene supplies the remainder. The gene calls are TRBV6-2 or TRBV6-3 and TRBJ1-5; 8 bases align to TRBD1. The V gene's germline CDR1 is MNHEY and CDR2 SVGEGT. The CDR3 length is 14 residues. After removal of 9 bases from V and 6 bases from J, the junction contained 10 bases not matched to a gene. CDR3 region: CASTTGQGSQPQHF. Incomplete CDR3 DNA: TGTGCCAGTACCACTGGACAGGGTAGTCAGCCC.

As for this clone: The read ends 3 residues early relative to the CDR3; the germline J gene fills the gap. The chain has TRBV5-4 and TRBJ1-2; 7 positions agree with TRBD1. This CDR3 contains 16 residues. The V gene's germline CDR1 is SGHNT and CDR2 YYREEE (reference sequence). The V and J ends lost 0 bases and 5 bases, in that order; junction bases with no gene match: 10. CDR3 DNA (partial): TGTGCCAGCAGCTTGGTGCCGTCGGACAGGATTTATGGC. As protein: CASSLVPSDRIYG. Given in full, the CDR3 is CASSLVPSDRIYGYTF.